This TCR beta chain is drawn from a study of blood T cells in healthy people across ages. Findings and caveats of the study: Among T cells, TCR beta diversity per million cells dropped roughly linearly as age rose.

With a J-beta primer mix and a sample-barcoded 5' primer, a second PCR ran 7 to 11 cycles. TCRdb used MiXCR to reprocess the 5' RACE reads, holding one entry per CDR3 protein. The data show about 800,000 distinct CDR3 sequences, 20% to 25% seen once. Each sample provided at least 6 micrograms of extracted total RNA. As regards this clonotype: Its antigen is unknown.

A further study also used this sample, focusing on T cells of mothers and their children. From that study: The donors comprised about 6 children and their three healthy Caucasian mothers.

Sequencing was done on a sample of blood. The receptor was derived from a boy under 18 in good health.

CDR3 in amino acids: CSARLSEWNEQYF. Written as DNA, the CDR3 is TGCAGTGCTAGGTTGTCGGAGTGGAACGAGCAGTACTTC. This rearrangement joins TRBV20-1 to TRBJ2-7; D is ambiguous. The V and J ends lost 3 bases and 5 bases respectively, with 14 bases between them. The germline V gene encodes CDR1 DFQATT and CDR2 SNEGSKA (reference sequence). The CDR3 length is 13 residues.